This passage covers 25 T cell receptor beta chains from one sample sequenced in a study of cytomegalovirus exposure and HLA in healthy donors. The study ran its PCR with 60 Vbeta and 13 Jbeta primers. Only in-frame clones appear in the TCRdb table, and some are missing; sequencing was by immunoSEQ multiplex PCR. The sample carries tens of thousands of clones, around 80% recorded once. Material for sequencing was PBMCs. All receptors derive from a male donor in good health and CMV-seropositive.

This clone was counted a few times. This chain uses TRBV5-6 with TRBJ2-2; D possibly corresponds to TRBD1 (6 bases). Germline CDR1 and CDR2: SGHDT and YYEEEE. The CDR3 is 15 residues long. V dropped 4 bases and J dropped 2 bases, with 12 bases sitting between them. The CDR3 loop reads CASSLRGTNTGELFF. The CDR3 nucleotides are TGTGCCAGCAGCCTCAGGGGCACTAACACCGGGGAGCTGTTTTTT. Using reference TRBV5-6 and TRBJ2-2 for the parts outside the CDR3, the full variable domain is DAGVTQSPTHLIKTRGQQVTLRCSPKSGHDTVSWYQQALGQGPQFIFQYYEEEERQRGNFPDRFSGHQFPNYSSELNVNALLLGDSALYLCASSLRGTNTGELFFGEGSRLTVL.

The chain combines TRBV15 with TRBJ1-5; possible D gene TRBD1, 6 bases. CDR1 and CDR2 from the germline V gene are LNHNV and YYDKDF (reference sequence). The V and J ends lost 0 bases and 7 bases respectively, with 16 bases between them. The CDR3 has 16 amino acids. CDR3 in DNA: TGTGCCACCAGCAGAGAAAGTTGGGGGCCCGGACAGCCCCAGCATTTT. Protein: CATSRESWGPGQPQHF.

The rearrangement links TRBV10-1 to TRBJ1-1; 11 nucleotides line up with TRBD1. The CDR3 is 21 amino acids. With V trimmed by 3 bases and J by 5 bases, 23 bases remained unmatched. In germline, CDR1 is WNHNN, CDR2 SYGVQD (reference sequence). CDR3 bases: TGCGCCAGCAGTGAAGGGGAACGGTTCCGGGACAGGGGGTTTATAGCAACTGAAGCTTTCTTT. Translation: CASSEGERFRDRGFIATEAFF.

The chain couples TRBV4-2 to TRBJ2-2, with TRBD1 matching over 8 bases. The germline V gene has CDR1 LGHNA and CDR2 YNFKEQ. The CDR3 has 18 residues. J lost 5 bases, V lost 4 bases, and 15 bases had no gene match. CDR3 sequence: CASSRADFQGAGTGELFF. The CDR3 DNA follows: TGTGCCAGCAGCCGAGCGGATTTTCAGGGGGCAGGGACCGGGGAGCTGTTTTTT.

The CDR3 DNA is TGTGCCAGTAGTATCAGACTAGTCCAGGCTACGCAGTATTTT. Translating gives CASSIRLVQATQYF. This chain joins TRBV19 and TRBJ2-3; perhaps TRBD2 as D (6 bases). V was pared by 3 bases and J by 8 bases, with 15 bases between. This CDR3 spans 14 amino acids. Germline CDR1 and CDR2: LNHDA and SQIVND (reference sequence).

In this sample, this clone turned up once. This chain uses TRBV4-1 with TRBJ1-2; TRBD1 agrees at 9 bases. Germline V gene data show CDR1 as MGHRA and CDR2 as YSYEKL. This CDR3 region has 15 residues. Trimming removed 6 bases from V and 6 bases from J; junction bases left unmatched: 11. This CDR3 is CASSPEGQGSDGYTF. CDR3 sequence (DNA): TGCGCCAGCAGTCCTGAAGGACAGGGGAGCGATGGCTACACCTTC.

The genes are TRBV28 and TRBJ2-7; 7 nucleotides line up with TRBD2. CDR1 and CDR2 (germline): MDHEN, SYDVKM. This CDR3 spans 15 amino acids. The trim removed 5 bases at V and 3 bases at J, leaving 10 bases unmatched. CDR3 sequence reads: CASSGGTNVYYEQYF. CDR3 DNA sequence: TGTGCCAGCAGTGGCGGGACTAATGTTTACTACGAGCAGTACTTC.

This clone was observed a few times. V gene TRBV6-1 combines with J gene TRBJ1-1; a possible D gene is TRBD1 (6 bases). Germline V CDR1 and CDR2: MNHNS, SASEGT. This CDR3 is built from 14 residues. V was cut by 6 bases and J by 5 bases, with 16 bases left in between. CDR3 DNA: TGTGCCAGCAGCCTCGCCACAGGGCGGACTGAAGCTTTCTTT. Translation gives CASSLATGRTEAFF.

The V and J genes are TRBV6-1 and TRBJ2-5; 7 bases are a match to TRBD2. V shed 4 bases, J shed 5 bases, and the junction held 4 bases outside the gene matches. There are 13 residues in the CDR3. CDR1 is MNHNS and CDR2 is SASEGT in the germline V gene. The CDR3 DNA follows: TGTGCCAGCAGTGGGACTAGTTGGGAGACCCAGTACTTC. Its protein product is CASSGTSWETQYF.

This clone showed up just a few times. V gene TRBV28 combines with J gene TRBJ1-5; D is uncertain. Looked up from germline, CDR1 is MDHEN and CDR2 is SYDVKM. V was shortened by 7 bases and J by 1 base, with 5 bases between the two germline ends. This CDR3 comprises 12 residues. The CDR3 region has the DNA TGTGCCAGCATTGGCAGCAATCAGCCCCAGCATTTT. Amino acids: CASIGSNQPQHF.

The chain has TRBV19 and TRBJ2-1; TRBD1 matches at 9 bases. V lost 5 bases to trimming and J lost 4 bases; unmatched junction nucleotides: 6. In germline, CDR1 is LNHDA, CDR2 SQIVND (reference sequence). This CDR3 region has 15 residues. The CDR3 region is CASSAGTGPYNEQFF. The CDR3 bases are TGTGCCAGTAGTGCCGGGACAGGGCCATACAATGAGCAGTTCTTC.

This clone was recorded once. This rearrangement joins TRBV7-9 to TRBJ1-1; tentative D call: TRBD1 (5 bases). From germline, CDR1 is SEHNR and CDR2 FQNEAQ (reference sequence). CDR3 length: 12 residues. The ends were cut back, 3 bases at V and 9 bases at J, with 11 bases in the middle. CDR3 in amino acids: CASSFDDSQAFF. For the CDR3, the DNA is TGTGCCAGCAGCTTCGACGACAGCCAAGCTTTCTTT.

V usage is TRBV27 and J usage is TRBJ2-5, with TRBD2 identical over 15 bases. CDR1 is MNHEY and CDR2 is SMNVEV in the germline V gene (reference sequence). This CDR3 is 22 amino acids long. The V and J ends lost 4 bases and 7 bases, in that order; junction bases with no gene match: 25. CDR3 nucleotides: TGTGCCAGCAGTTCGGGACTAGCGGGAGGTCCCAGCGCGAGATCCGGTCTACGGACCCAGTACTTC. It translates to CASSSGLAGGPSARSGLRTQYF.

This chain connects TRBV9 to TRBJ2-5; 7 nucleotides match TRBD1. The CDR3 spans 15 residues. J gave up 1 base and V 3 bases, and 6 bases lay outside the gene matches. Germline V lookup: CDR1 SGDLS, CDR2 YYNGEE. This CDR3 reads CASSARTGTQETQYF. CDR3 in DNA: TGTGCCAGCAGCGCCCGGACAGGAACCCAAGAGACCCAGTACTTC.

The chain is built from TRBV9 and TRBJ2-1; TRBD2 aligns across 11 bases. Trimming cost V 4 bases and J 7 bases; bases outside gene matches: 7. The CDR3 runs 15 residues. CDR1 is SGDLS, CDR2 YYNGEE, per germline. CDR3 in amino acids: CASSPGTSGGNEQFF. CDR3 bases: TGTGCCAGCAGCCCTGGGACTAGCGGAGGGAATGAGCAGTTCTTC. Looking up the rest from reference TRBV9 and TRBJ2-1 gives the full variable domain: DSGVTQTPKHLITATGQRVTLRCSPRSGDLSVYWYQQSLDQGLQFLIQYYNGEERAKGNILERFSAQQFPDLHSELNLSSLELGDSALYFCASSPGTSGGNEQFFGPGTRLTVL.

The CDR3 protein is CASSIDPSGLAYNEQFF. In DNA, the CDR3 is TGTGCCAGTAGTATAGATCCTAGCGGGTTGGCCTACAATGAGCAGTTCTTC. The chain joins TRBV19 to TRBJ2-1, with 8 bases identical to TRBD2. The CDR3 length is 17 residues. J lost 2 bases, V lost 0 bases, and 6 bases had no gene match. Germline values: CDR1 LNHDA, CDR2 SQIVND (reference sequence).

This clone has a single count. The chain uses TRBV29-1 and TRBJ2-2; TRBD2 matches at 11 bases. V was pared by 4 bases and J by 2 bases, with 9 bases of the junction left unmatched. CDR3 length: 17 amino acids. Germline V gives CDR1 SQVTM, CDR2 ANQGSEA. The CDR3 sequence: CSVGGGSGRANTGELFF. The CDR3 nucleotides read TGCAGCGTTGGCGGCGGTAGCGGGAGGGCCAACACCGGGGAGCTGTTTTTT.

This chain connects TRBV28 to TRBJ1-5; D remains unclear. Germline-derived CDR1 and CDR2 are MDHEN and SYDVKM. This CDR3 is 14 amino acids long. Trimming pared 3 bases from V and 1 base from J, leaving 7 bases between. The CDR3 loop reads CASSLGGSNQPQHF. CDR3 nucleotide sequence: TGTGCCAGCAGTTTGGGAGGGAGCAATCAGCCCCAGCATTTT.

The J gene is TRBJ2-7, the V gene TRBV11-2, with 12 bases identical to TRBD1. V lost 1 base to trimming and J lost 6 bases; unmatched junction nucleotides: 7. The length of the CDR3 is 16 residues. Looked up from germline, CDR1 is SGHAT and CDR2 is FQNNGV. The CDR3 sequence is CASSLVRDRGLFEQYF. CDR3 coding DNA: TGTGCCAGCAGCTTAGTTCGGGACAGGGGGCTGTTCGAGCAGTACTTC. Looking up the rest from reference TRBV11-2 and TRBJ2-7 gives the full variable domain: EAGVAQSPRYKIIEKRQSVAFWCNPISGHATLYWYQQILGQGPKLLIQFQNNGVVDDSQLPKDRFSAERLKGVDSTLKIQPAKLEDSAVYLCASSLVRDRGLFEQYFGPGTRLTVT.

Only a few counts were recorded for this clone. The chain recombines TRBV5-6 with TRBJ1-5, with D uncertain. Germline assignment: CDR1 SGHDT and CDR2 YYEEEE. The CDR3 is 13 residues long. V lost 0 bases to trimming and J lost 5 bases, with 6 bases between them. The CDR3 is CASSLARYQPQHF. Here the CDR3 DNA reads TGTGCCAGCAGCTTGGCCAGATATCAGCCCCAGCATTTT.

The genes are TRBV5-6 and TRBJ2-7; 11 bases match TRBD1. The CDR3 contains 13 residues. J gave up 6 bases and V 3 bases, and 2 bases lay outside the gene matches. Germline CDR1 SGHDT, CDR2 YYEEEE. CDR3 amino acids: CASSYGTGGEQYF. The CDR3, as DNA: TGTGCCAGCAGCTACGGGACAGGGGGCGAGCAGTACTTC. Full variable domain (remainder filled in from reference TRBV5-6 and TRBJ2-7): DAGVTQSPTHLIKTRGQQVTLRCSPKSGHDTVSWYQQALGQGPQFIFQYYEEEERQRGNFPDRFSGHQFPNYSSELNVNALLLGDSALYLCASSYGTGGEQYFGPGTRLTVT.

This CDR3 is CASSRDRASGNTIYF. CDR3 bases: TGTGCCAGCAGCCGCGACAGGGCCTCTGGAAACACCATATATTTT. This chain connects TRBV7-6 to TRBJ1-3, with TRBD1 matching 7 bases. J lost 0 bases, V lost 5 bases, and 4 bases had no gene match. CDR1 is SGHVS, CDR2 FNYEAQ, per germline. The CDR3 totals 15 residues.

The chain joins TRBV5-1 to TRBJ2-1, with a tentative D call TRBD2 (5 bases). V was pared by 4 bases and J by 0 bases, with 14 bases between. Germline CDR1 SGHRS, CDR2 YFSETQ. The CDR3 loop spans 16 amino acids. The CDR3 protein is CASSGGLETSYNEQFF. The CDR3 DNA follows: TGCGCCAGCAGCGGCGGACTCGAAACCTCCTACAATGAGCAGTTCTTC.

The CDR3 protein is CASRGGRGETQYF. The CDR3 DNA reads as TGTGCCAGCAGAGGCGGGAGAGGGGAGACCCAGTACTTC. V gene TRBV2 combines with J gene TRBJ2-5; 7 nucleotides line up with TRBD2. V lost 6 bases to trimming and J lost 5 bases; unmatched junction nucleotides: 6. The CDR3 sequence is 13 residues long. The germline CDR1 and CDR2 sequences are SNHLY and FYNNEI.

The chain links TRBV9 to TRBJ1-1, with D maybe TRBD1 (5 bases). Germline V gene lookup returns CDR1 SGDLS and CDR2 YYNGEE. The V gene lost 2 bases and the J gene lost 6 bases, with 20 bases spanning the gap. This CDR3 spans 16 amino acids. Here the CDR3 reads CASSVAQGGGLAEAFF. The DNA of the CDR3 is TGTGCCAGCAGCGTCGCGCAGGGTGGTGGATTGGCTGAAGCTTTCTTT.